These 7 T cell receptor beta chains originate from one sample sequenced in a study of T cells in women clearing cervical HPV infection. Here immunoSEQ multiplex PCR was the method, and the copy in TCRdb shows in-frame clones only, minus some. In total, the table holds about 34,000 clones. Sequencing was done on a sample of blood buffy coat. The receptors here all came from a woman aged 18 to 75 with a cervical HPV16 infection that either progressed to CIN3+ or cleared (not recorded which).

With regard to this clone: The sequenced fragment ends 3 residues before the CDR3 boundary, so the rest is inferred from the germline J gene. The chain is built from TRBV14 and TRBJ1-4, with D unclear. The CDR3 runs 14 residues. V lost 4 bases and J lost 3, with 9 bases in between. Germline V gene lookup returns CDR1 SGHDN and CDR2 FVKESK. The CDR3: CASSPHRANEKLFF. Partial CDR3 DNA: TGTGCCAGCAGCCCCCACAGAGCTAATGAAAAA.

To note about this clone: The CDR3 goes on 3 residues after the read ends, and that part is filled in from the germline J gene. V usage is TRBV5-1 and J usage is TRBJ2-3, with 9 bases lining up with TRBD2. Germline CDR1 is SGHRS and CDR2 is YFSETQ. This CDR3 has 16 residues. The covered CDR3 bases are TGCGCCAGCAGCTTGGTGGCGGGGGGGCGACCTGAGACG. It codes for CASSLVAGGRPET. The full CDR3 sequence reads CASSLVAGGRPETQYF.

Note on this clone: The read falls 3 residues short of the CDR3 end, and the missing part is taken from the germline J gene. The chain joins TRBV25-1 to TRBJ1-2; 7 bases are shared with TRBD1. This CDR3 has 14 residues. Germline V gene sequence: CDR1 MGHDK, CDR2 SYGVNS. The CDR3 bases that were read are TGTGCCAGCAGTGAGAGACAGGGAGTCCACGAG. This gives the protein CASSERQGVHE. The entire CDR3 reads CASSERQGVHEYTF.

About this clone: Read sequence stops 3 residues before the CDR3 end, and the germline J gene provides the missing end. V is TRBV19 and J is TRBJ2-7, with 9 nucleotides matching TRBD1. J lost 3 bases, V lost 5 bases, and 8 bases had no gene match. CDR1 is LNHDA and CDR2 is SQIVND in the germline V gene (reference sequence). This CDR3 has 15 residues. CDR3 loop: CASSPDRDRVYEQYF. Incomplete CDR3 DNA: TGTGCCAGTAGTCCCGACCGGGACAGGGTCTACGAG. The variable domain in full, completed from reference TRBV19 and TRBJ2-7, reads DGGITQSPKYLFRKEGQNVTLSCEQNLNHDAMYWYRQDPGQGLRLIYYSQIVNDFQKGDIAEGYSVSREKKESFPLTVTSAQKNPTAFYLCASSPDRDRVYEQYFGPGTRLTVT.

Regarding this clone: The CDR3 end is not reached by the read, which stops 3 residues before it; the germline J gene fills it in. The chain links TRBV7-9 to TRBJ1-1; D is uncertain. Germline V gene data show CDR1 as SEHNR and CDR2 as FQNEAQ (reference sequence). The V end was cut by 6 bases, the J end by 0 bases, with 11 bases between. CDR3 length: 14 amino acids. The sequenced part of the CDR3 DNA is TGTGCCAGCAGTGTACAGTCCATGAACACTGAA. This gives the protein CASSVQSMNTE. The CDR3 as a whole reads CASSVQSMNTEAFF.

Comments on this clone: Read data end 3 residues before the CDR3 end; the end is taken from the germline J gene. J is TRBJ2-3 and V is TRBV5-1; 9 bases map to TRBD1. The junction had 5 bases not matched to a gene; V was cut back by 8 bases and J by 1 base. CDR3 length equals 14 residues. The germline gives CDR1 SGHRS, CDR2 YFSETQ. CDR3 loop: CASGTGFGTDTQYF. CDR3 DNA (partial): TGCGCCAGTGGGACAGGGTTTGGCACAGATACG.

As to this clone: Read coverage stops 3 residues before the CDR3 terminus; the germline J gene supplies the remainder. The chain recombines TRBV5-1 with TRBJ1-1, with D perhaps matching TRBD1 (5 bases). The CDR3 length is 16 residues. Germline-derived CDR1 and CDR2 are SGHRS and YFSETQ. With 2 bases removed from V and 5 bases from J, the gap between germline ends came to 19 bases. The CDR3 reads CASSLDPPSAGTEAFF. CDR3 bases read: TGCGCCAGCAGCTTAGATCCACCGTCGGCAGGGACTGAA.